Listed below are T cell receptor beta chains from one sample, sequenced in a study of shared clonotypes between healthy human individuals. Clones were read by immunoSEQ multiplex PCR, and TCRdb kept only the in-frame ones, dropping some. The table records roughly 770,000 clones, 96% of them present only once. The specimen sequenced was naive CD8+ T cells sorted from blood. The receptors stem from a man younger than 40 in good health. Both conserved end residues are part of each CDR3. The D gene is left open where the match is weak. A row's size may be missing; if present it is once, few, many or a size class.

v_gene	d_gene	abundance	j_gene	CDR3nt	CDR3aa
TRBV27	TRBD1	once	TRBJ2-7	TGTGCCAGCAGTTTAATGGGACAGGGTCGCGAGCAGTACTTC	CASSLMGQGREQYF
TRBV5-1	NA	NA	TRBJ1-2	TGCGCCAGCAGCGGCGATGACTATGGCTACACCTTC	CASSGDDYGYTF
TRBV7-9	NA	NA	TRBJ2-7	TGTGCCAGCAGCTTATCGACCGGCGGTCCCGAGCAGTACTTC	CASSLSTGGPEQYF
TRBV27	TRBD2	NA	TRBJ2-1	TGTGCCAGCAGTTTATCGGTACTAGCGGGAGACTCTGAGCAGTTCTTC	CASSLSVLAGDSEQFF
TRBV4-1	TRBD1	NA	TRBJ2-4	TGCGCCAGCAGCCAAGACAGGGGGAAGGCGTACTTC	CASSQDRGKAYF
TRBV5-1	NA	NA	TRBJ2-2	TGCGCCAGCAGCTTGGCCGGGGGGCGCATAGTAAAAACCGGGGAGCTGTTTTTT	CASSLAGGRIVKTGELFF
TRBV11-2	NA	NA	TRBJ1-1	TGTGCCAGCAGCTTAGCCAGGGGCGCGAGGACTGAAGCTTTCTTT	CASSLARGARTEAFF
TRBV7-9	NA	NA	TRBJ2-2	TGTGCCAGCACCGTAGACACCGGGGAGCTGTTTTTT	CASTVDTGELFF
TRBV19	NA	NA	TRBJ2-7	TGTGCCAGTAGGGCCCCAGGGGCCTACGAGCAGTACTTC	CASRAPGAYEQYF
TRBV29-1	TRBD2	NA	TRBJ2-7	TGCAGCGTCATAACTAGCGGTTCCTACGAGCAGTACTTC	CSVITSGSYEQYF
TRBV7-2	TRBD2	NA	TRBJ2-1	TGTGCCAGCACCCGTAGCGGGCGTTACAATGAGCAGTTCTTC	CASTRSGRYNEQFF
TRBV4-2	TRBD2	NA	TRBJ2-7	TGTGCCAGCGCACCCCCGGGACTAGCAATTCACGAGCAGTACTTC	CASAPPGLAIHEQYF
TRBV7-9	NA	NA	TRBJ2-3	TGTGCCAGCAGCTTAGCCTCTGGCACAGATACGCAGTATTTT	CASSLASGTDTQYF
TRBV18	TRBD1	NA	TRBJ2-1	TGTGCCAGCTCACCCCGACAGGGGGCAACCTACAATGAGCAGTTCTTC	CASSPRQGATYNEQFF
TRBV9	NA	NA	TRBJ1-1	TGTGCCAGCAGCCTACTCGGGAGAGGGTCCACTGAAGCTTTCTTT	CASSLLGRGSTEAFF
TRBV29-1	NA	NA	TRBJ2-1	TGCAGCGCCGCATCCGGAGGCTCCTACAATGAGCAGTTCTTC	CSAASGGSYNEQFF
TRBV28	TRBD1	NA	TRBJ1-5	TGTGCCAGCAGTAACAGGGGTAGCAATCAGCCCCAGCATTTT	CASSNRGSNQPQHF
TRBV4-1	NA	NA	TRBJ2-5	TGCGCCAGCAGTCAGTCGCCAGCGGAGGTGCGACGAGAGACCCAGTACTTC	CASSQSPAEVRRETQYF
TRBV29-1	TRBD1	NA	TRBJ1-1	TGCAGCGGTGCCGGGACAGCGAACACTGAAGCTTTCTTT	CSGAGTANTEAFF
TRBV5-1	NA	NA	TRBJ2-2	TGCGCCACCTCCCCTTGGTCACAGTACAACACCGGGGAGCTGTTTTTT	CATSPWSQYNTGELFF
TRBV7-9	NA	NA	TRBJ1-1	TGTGCCAGCAGCCTCCTTCTCGGCGGGGCCCAGAACACTGAAGCTTTCTTT	CASSLLLGGAQNTEAFF
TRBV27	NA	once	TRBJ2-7	TGTGCCAGCAGCCCGACAGGATACGAGCAGTACTTC	CASSPTGYEQYF
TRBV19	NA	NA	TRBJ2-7	TGTGCCAGTAGTATTAGGGCAGCTGCCTACGAGCAGTACTTC	CASSIRAAAYEQYF
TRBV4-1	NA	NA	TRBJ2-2	TGCGCCAGCAGCCAACTAACTAGTTCCACCGGGGAGCTGTTTTTT	CASSQLTSSTGELFF
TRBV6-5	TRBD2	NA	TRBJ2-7	TGTGCCAGCAGTTACTCACTAGCGGAATACGAGCAGTACTTC	CASSYSLAEYEQYF
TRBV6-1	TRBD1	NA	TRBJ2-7	TGTGCCAGCAGGCATGCGGGACAGGGGTCTTACGAGCAGTACTTC	CASRHAGQGSYEQYF